The entry below gives a single TCR beta chain sequence along with its context. Method: immunoSEQ multiplex PCR; TCRdb's copy keeps in-frame clones and lacks some. The sample shows around 40,000 clones, roughly nine tenths of them seen only once. Trimming removed 6 bases from V and 1 base from J, with 18 bases in between. The length of the CDR3 is 16 residues. Germline CDR1 SGHNT, CDR2 YYREEE (reference sequence). The sample is drawn from a study of T cell changes during pregnancy in multiple sclerosis. The chain has TRBV5-4 and TRBJ2-3; D unclear. This receptor was taken from a female donor with multiple sclerosis, enrolled in a pregnancy study. The material was CD4+ T cells from peripheral blood mononuclear cells, obtained in the third trimester of pregnancy. The CDR3 DNA follows: TGTGCCAGCACCACTTGGTCCCTACTGGGCACAGATACGCAGTATTTT. It is translated as CASTTWSLLGTDTQYF.